The 5 T cell receptor beta chains below were found in one sample sequenced in a study of T cell repertoires in cytomegalovirus infection. Each CDR3 protein gets one entry after TCRdb re-called the reads with MiXCR. The data hold 490,000 or so distinct CDR3 sequences, with roughly 10% observed a single time. Sequencing was carried out using PBMCs. These receptors all come from a human donor in good health (CMV status not recorded). Some clones in this sample may be carry-over from other donors' samples.

This sequence joins TRBV29-1 and TRBJ2-3; 9 bases are a match to TRBD2. The CDR3 has 17 residues. CDR1 SQVTM and CDR2 ANQGSEA come from the germline V gene. J gave up 4 bases and V 2 bases, and 13 bases lay outside the gene matches. For the CDR3, the DNA is TGCAGCGTTGAACGAAGTTATAGCGGGAGAGGGGCAGATACGCAGTATTTT. It translates to CSVERSYSGRGADTQYF.

This clonotype was observed a handful of times. V usage is TRBV24-1 and J usage is TRBJ2-1; D gene uncertain. Germline CDR1 reads KGHDR; CDR2 reads SFDVKD. This CDR3 spans 13 amino acids. Trimming removed 1 base from V and 9 bases from J, with 9 bases in between. The CDR3 is CATSDFRGFEQFF. The CDR3 region has the DNA TGTGCCACCAGTGATTTCCGTGGGTTTGAGCAGTTCTTC.

This clonotype was observed many times. The chain combines TRBV6-5 with TRBJ2-7, with 11 positions matching TRBD1. This CDR3 has 16 residues. Germline CDR1 is MNHEY and CDR2 is SVGAGI. J lost 6 bases, V lost 5 bases, and 12 bases had no gene match. The CDR3 DNA sequence: TGTGCCAGCAGTCGCACGGACAGGGGGCCGTTTACCGAGCAGTACTTC. This codes for CASSRTDRGPFTEQYF.

Regarding this clonotype: Just one base apart from a much larger clone, this may be a read error. This chain joins TRBV11-2 and TRBJ2-7, with D possibly called TRBD1 or TRBD2 (5 bases each). Germline V CDR1 and CDR2: SGHAT, FQNNGV. Trimming removed 6 bases at V and 5 bases at J, with 17 bases between. The CDR3 is 14 residues long. DNA of the CDR3: TGTGCCAGCAGGTTGGGACCACCCCACGACGAGCAGTACTTC. Protein product: CASRLGPPHDEQYF. The variable domain in full, with the rest retrieved from reference TRBV11-2 and TRBJ2-7, is EAGVAQSPRYKIIEKRQSVAFWCNPISGHATLYWYQQILGQGPKLLIQFQNNGVVDDSQLPKDRFSAERLKGVDSTLKIQPAKLEDSAVYLCASRLGPPHDEQYFGPGTRLTVT.

This chain connects TRBV29-1 to TRBJ1-3; no reliable D call. V shed 0 bases and J shed 6 bases, with 6 bases lying between them. This CDR3 comprises 12 residues. CDR1 is SQVTM, CDR2 ANQGSEA, per germline. The CDR3 region has the DNA TGCAGCGTTGAAGACGTAGAAAACACCATATATTTT. Translated, it gives CSVEDVENTIYF.